The following is a TCR beta chain sequence with its context. What it binds is not known. These data originate in a study of cytomegalovirus exposure and HLA in healthy donors. Study in general: The 120 or so validation repertoires used the same platform as the approximately 700 first-cohort repertoires, a later analysis reported.

Study-wide points: In vitro experiments confirmed that a few CMV-associated chains were specific for CMV antigens.

The CDR3 loop spans 13 amino acids. Germline V lookup: CDR1 LNHDA, CDR2 SQIVND (reference sequence). Trimming removed 6 bases at V and 4 bases at J, with 10 bases between. Only in-frame clones appear in the TCRdb table, and some are missing; sequencing was by immunoSEQ multiplex PCR. The sample includes approximately 60,000 clones, roughly 90% of them seen just once. The sequence was obtained from a man between 18 and 35 years old in good health and CMV-seronegative. The V call is TRBV19, the J call TRBJ2-1, with D possibly matching TRBD2 (5 bases). Sequencing input: PBMCs. The CDR3 is CASSEGGYNEQFF. In nucleotides, the CDR3 is TGTGCCAGTAGCGAGGGCGGTTACAATGAGCAGTTCTTC.